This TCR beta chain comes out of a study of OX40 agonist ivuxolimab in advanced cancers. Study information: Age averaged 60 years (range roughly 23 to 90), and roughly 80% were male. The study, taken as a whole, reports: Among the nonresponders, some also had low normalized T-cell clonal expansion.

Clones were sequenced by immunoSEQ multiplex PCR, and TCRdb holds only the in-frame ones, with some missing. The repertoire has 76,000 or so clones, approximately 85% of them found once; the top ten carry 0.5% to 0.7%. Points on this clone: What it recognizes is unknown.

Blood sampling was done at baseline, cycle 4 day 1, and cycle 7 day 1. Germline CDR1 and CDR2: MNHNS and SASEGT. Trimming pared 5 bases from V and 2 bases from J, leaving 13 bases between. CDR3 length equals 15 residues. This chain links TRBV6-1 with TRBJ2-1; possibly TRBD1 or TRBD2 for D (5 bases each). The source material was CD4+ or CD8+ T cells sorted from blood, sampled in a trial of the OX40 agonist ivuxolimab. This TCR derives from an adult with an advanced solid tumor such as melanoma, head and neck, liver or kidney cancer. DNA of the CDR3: TGTGCCAGCAGTAGGGACCCCGGAGCCTACAATGAGCAGTTCTTC. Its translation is CASSRDPGAYNEQFF.